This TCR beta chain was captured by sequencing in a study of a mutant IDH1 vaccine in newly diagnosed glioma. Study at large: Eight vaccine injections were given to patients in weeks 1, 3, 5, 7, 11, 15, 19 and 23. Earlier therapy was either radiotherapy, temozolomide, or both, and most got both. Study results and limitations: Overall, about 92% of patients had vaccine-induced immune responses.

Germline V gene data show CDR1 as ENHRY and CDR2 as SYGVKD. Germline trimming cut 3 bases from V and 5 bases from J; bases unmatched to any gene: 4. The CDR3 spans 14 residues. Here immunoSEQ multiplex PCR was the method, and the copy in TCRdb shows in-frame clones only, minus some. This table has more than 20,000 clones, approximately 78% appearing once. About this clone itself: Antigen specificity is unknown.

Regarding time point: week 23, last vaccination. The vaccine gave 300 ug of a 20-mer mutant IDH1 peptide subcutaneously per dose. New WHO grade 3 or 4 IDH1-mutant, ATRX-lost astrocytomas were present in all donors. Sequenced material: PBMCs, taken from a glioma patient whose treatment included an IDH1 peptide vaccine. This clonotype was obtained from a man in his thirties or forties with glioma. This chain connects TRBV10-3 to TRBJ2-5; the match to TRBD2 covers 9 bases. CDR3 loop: CAISDSAGGETQYF. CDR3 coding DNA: TGTGCCATCAGTGATTCAGCGGGAGGCGAGACCCAGTACTTC.